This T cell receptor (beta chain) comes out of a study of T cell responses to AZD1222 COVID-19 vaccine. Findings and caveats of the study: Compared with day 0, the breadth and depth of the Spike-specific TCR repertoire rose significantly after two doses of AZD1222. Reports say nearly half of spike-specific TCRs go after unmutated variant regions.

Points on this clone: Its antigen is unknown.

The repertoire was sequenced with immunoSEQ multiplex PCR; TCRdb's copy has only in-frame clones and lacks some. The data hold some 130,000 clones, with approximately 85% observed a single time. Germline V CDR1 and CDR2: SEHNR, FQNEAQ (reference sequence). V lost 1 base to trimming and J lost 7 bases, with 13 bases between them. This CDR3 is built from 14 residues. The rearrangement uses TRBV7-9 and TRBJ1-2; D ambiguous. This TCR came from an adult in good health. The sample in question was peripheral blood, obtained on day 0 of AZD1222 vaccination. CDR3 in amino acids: CASSLGTEYSGYTF. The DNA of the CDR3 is TGTGCCAGCAGCTTAGGTACGGAATACAGTGGCTACACCTTC. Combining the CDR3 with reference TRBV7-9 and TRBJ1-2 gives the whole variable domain DTGVSQNPRHKITKRGQNVTFRCDPISEHNRLYWYRQTLGQGPEFLTYFQNEAQLEKSRLLSDRFSAERPKGSFSTLEIQRTEQGDSAMYLCASSLGTEYSGYTFGSGTRLTVV.